This T cell receptor (beta chain) was sequenced for a study of response to subunit inactivated influenza vaccine. General study findings and limits: New T cells are recruited in small numbers by each seasonal influenza vaccination, according to the authors' suggestion.

TCRdb re-called the RT-PCR reads with MiXCR, one entry per CDR3 protein. This repertoire shows about 540,000 distinct CDR3 sequences, 11% to 15% found once; its top ten account for 11%. In its sample, this clonotype was seen a few times. Its target is not known. Germline loops: CDR1 SGDLS, CDR2 YYNGEE. V lost 0 bases to trimming and J lost 2 bases; unmatched junction nucleotides: 5. CDR3 length: 16 amino acids. V and J are TRBV9 and TRBJ2-3, with 8 bases identical to TRBD2. The sequenced sample was PBMCs from blood, obtained 11 to 12 days after vaccination. The sequence was collected from a man aged 50-59 years who received an inactivated influenza vaccine. CDR3 sequence (DNA): TGTGCCAGCAGCGTAGAGGCGGGAGGAAACACAGATACGCAGTATTTT. Translating gives CASSVEAGGNTDTQYF.